Presented here are 2 T cell receptor beta chains from one specimen sequenced in a study of shared clonotypes between healthy human individuals. Profiled with immunoSEQ multiplex PCR; TCRdb holds only in-frame clones, not every one. The data contain under 600,000 clones, over 60% of them singletons. Sequenced sample: PBMCs. Every receptor here comes from a woman between 40 and 55 years old in good health. Some clones in this sample may be carry-over from other donors' samples.

V gene TRBV6-5 combines with J gene TRBJ2-7, with TRBD2 matching 9 bases. With 6 bases clipped from V and 2 bases from J, the junction kept 8 bases outside the gene matches. CDR1 and CDR2 from the germline V gene are MNHEY and SVGAGI. This CDR3 comprises 15 residues. CDR3 sequence reads: CASSSGLASTYEQYF. The CDR3 DNA is TGTGCCAGCAGCTCAGGACTAGCGTCTACCTACGAGCAGTACTTC.

On this clone itself: Given a much more abundant clone one base away, this may be a read error. CDR3 DNA: TGTACCAGCAGGGAGACAGCAAACTATGGCTACACCTTC. Translation: CTSRETANYGYTF. The genes are TRBV6-1 and TRBJ1-2, with a tentative D call TRBD1 (5 bases). The length of the CDR3 is 13 residues. Germline CDR1 and CDR2: MNHNS and SASEGT.